The 4 T cell receptor beta chains listed next were all sequenced from one sample in a study of blood T cell repertoires in COVID-19. The protocol was immunoSEQ multiplex PCR, while the TCRdb copy is restricted to in-frame clones and leaves out a portion. The sample shows nearly 250,000 clones, about 83% of them seen only once. Sequenced: PBMCs or T cells enriched from blood (not recorded which). Receptors were obtained from a woman in her forties or fifties who had recovered from COVID-19.

By sample share, this clone is medium-sized. The chain couples TRBV6-5 to TRBJ2-2; 9 positions match TRBD1. After removal of 2 bases from V and 3 bases from J, the junction contained 1 base not matched to a gene. The CDR3 length is 15 residues. Per germline, CDR1 MNHEY and CDR2 SVGAGI. CDR3 residues: CASSYGTGHTGELFF. The CDR3 bases are TGTGCCAGCAGTTACGGGACAGGGCACACCGGGGAGCTGTTTTTT.

V gene TRBV12-3 or TRBV12-4 combines with J gene TRBJ1-2; 11 bases agree with TRBD1. Trimming removed 4 bases from V and 13 bases from J; junction bases left unmatched: 5. There are 12 residues in the CDR3. The CDR3 sequence is CASSWGQGVSTF. DNA of the CDR3: TGTGCCAGCAGTTGGGGACAGGGGGTGAGCACCTTC.

This rearrangement joins TRBV5-1 to TRBJ1-4, with 7 bases matching TRBD1. Germline V CDR1 and CDR2: SGHRS, YFSETQ. V lost 5 bases, J lost 17 bases, and 12 bases stayed unmatched. The CDR3 totals 12 residues. CDR3 bases: TGCGCCAGCAGTTTTACAGGGGATATACCTTTTTTT. Protein: CASSFTGDIPFF.

This clone was detected once. The rearrangement uses TRBV7-9 and TRBJ1-3; D is possibly TRBD1 (5 bases). V lost 7 bases to trimming and J lost 1 base, with 11 bases between them. CDR3 size: 14 residues. Germline V gene sequence: CDR1 SEHNR, CDR2 FQNEAQ (reference sequence). CDR3 nucleotide sequence: TGTGCCAGCACCGATGGGGCTTCTGGAAACACCATATATTTT. As protein: CASTDGASGNTIYF.